This T cell receptor beta chain was captured by sequencing in a study of T cells in Graves' hyperthyroidism and ophthalmopathy (dated by TCRdb to about 2019). In terms of the full investigation: Peripheral blood samples were taken at the time of initial diagnosis, prior to any treatment. To identify distinguishing TCR V-J signatures, a discovery cohort of 100 or so patients was used, comprising 40 to 45 with Graves' ophthalmopathy and approximately 58 with stable Graves' hyperthyroidism. Whether ophthalmopathy could be predicted prospectively was tested in an independent validation cohort made up of under 20 hyperthyroidism patients plus 17 patients who later progressed to ophthalmopathy. The approximately 97 discovery patients were randomly divided into training and test sets at a 7:3 ratio. The study also compared thyroid tissue and blood T-cell repertoires from 6 or 7 Graves' hyperthyroidism patients. Following sampling, methimazole starting at 30 mg daily was given to hyperthyroidism patients, and high-dose intravenous methylprednisolone was given to ophthalmopathy patients. TCR Vbeta CDR3 sequencing of 120 to 150 peripheral blood samples (43 ophthalmopathy, under 80 hyperthyroidism and around 17 progressor patients) is reported in the paper.

The paper's findings and limits, for the study overall: Most expanded thyroid clonotypes (frequency above 0.001) were also detected in blood, a finding suggesting that blood repertoires may reflect thyroid immune responses. Sample size was not statistically predetermined, and investigators were not blinded to group allocation. In validation, the model predicted progression to ophthalmopathy a median of around six months before onset, with 65% to 71% sensitivity and 72.22% specificity. A 13 V-J signature model separated ophthalmopathy from stable hyperthyroidism, with approximately 86% sensitivity and roughly 81% specificity in cross-validation and 80%/75% in testing.

TCR beta CDR3 regions were amplified from RNA transcripts. A first-round RT-PCR of the TCR CDR3 used the HTBI primer set with the Qiagen OneStep RT-PCR kit. A second multiplex PCR round built the libraries, followed by size selection and purification. Libraries were sequenced paired-end with 100 bp reads on an Illumina HiSeq2000. The published analysis was carried out like this. Raw data were processed with SOAPnuke, discarding reads with adapters, uncalled bases, mean Phred below 15, or no exact constant-primer or identifier match. High-quality paired reads were merged using COPE v1.2.5, and each unique nucleotide sequence was defined as a clonotype. MiTCR v1.1 was used to align the clonotypes against IMGT TRBV, TRBD and TRBJ reference segments. Analysis was restricted to V-J combinations with a frequency above 0.0001, which covered about 99% of repertoires. A TCS score was defined as the ratio of F50 (clonal expansion) to E x V (chaos), with BLOSUM62-based TCRdist applied between CDR3 peptides within each V-J. Welch's t-statistics and random forest reduced fewer than 600 V-J features to around 14, which were used in a naive Bayes classifier (R e1071). Through fastp at Q25 and MiXCR, TCRdb rebuilt clones from the public reads, retaining in-frame beta chains. Every entry covers one CDR3 protein and lists the most common genes and DNA from its rows. The authors' filters were not applied to this entry. In all, the sample holds fewer than 350,000 distinct CDR3 sequences, and 10% to 15% of those were seen once. The top ten clones comprise 6.5% to 10% of the sample.

The CDR3 holds 14 amino acids from the cysteine to the phenylalanine. The kept DNA is CDR3 alone, 42 bases in frame from the first base. Trimming at the junction amounts to 2 bases on V and 0 bases on J, and the germline ends lie 7 bases apart. The germline V gene provides CDR1 MDHEN and CDR2 SYDVKM. Hyperthyroidism patients were newly diagnosed, had a disease duration of under 2 months, and were aged 18 to 65 years. The study excluded patients with uncontrolled infections, other autoimmune diseases, pregnancy or lactation. Diagnoses were based on clinical symptoms, serum thyroxine and TRAb, thyroid ultrasound and orbital computed tomography. Blood from progressor patients was drawn when they were first diagnosed with hyperthyroidism, before any ophthalmopathy symptoms appeared. Ficoll-Paque density gradient centrifugation was used to isolate PBMCs from around 10 ml of fresh peripheral blood. Patients classed as progressors first received a Graves' hyperthyroidism diagnosis and then went on to develop ophthalmopathy during follow-up. Total RNA was extracted using Trizol reagent, and RNA quality was assessed on an Agilent 2100 Bioanalyzer.

At least ten counts were recorded for this clonotype. Its antigen remains undetermined. No quality values exist for individual bases; no much larger clone is one base distant. The chain links TRBV28 with TRBJ1-1; confidence is insufficient to name the D gene. Sequencing used blood. The TCR originated in a woman under 40 with Graves' hyperthyroidism that later progressed to Graves' ophthalmopathy. The DNA reads TGTGCCAGCAGTTTACTGGACTTGAACACTGAAGCTTTCTTT. Its translation reads: CASSLLDLNTEAFF.